This TCR beta chain derives from a study of identifying expanded T cells in peripheral blood. Deletions cut 2 bases from V and 2 bases from J, with 15 bases between. The length of the CDR3 is 16 residues. Germline lookup yields CDR1 LNHNV and CDR2 YYDKDF (reference sequence). Profiling relied on immunoSEQ multiplex PCR, and the TCRdb table lists in-frame clones only, not all of them. The sample has 90,000 or so clones, approximately 83% seen once; the top ten hold 5.6%. The study's findings and limits: About 1.2 clones differed between technical replicates, versus around 16 and 19 over time.

The table lists this clone with a count of one. The antigen is unknown. The chain couples TRBV15 to TRBJ1-1; possibly TRBD1 for D (5 bases). This clonotype was sampled from a person between 18 and 69 years old in good health. The sequencing input was blood. The CDR3 DNA sequence: TGTGCCACCAGCAGATACACCGGGACGGCAAACACTGAAGCTTTCTTT. Residues: CATSRYTGTANTEAFF.